This TCR beta chain was captured by sequencing in a study of shared clonotypes between healthy human individuals (dated by TCRdb to 2018 to 2021). Broadly, across the study: A couple of women and a few men aged 18 to 49 years were included in the cohort. Per donor, three plates each were used for CD4 naive and CD4 memory, two for CD8 naive, and one for CD8 memory. To estimate repertoire size and how much clonotypes are shared between individuals, the study performed deep sequencing of blood TCR repertoires from roughly five healthy adults. Different laboratories and diverse techniques were used to prepare libraries and sequence TCR repertoires, to increase sequencing depth and limit assay-specific biases. Each donor's leukapheresis produced roughly between roughly 0.85 and 10 billion PBMCs.

The CDR3 holds 17 amino acids from the cysteine to the phenylalanine. Only the CDR3 portion is preserved as DNA: 51 bases, with reading frame beginning at the first base. V lost 0 bases and J lost 1 base, and the count of bases not matched to a germline gene is 4. Reading the germline V gene gives CDR1 LGHNA and CDR2 YSLEER. Using the deep immunoSEQ assay, TCR CDR3 regions were amplified from genomic DNA by multiplex PCR. Extracted genomic DNA from each cell subset was distributed evenly across all wells of several immunoSEQ 96-well plates, and each plate was treated as a replicate. For sorted subsets, approximately 0.2 ug of genomic DNA, equivalent to 25,000 to 35,000 T cell genomes, went into each replicate PCR. The purified libraries were quantified using a Qubit 3.0 fluorometer, sized with a Bioanalyzer 2100, and then quantified again using the KAPA Library Quantification kit. A separate single-read 150-cycle Illumina NextSeq 550 flow cell was used to sequence each immunoSEQ 96-well plate. The study's own analysis went as follows. Because only junctional sequences without quality scores were contained in the immunoSEQ output, filtering matching that applied to full-length reads could not be performed. Sequences were annotated with PyIR, a Python wrapper for IgBLAST v1.9, using IMGT germline references to assign V/J genes and CDR3. Reads were filtered out if the reads had weak V/J assignments (E-value above 1e-6), no CDR3, stop codons, out-of-frame junctions, or ambiguous translated residues. V3J clonotypes were defined as sequences sharing an identical inferred V gene, J gene, and CDR3 amino acid sequence. The percentage overlap between two repertoires was calculated by dividing the number of shared unique clonotypes by the size of the smaller repertoire. Richness of each repertoire was evaluated using RTK rarefaction, the Chao1 estimator, and Recon v2.1 estimates of unobserved clonotypes. Generation probabilities for all TCRbeta clonotypes obtained by the gDNA method from a few donors were computed using OLGA. TCRdb stores this immuneACCESS table with in-frame sequences only. Part of the clones is absent; in the studies checked, under half of the shortfall reflects unresolved V genes, and no reason is known for the rest. D and trimming were read from the DNA, whereas the V and J calls and clone size are those reported in that table. This sample lists around 2,100,000 clones; about 95% were detected once. The ten largest clones represent under 1.5% of the sample.

General findings and caveats noted by the study authors: Clonotypes shared by all four sorted-subset donors showed higher generation probabilities than non-shared clonotypes. Estimated clonotype richness was generally larger for naive than for memory subsets. The genetic and exposure-history diversity represented was limited by the small number of donors. Rarefaction of sorted-subset datasets indicated incomplete sequencing despite the large sequencing depth. Based on pairwise subsampling, the degree of clonotype sharing among donors was expected to be affected by sequencing depth. Sampling was limited to blood, and TCR repertoires in tissue likely differ from TCR repertoires in blood. Across a few donors, roughly 5% of naive CD4, approximately 3.6% of naive CD8, under 2.5% of memory CD4, and over 0.35% of memory CD8 clonotypes were shared.

With regard to this clone: There is no known antigen for this receptor. No much larger clone exists at a distance of one base, and base qualities are not known.

CD8 naive samples consisted of CD45RO-negative cells that were positively selected for CCR7, yielding a CD45RA+CCR7+ population without TemRA cells. Healthy HIV-negative adults with no recently reported acute infections or vaccinations were included as donors. Every donor was a Caucasian adult living in Nashville, Tennessee, USA. Blood was obtained by leukapheresis, after which PBMCs were separated by Ficoll-Histopaque density gradient centrifugation and cryopreserved in liquid nitrogen vapor phase. Analytical flow cytometry was used to check the purity and quantity of every magnetically sorted T cell population. From each sorted fraction, genomic DNA was isolated and quantified by UV absorbance on a Nanodrop 2000c.

Sequenced: naive CD8+ T cells sorted from blood. The label giving this sample's cell subset or site can be read as: CD45RA+CCR7+. The rearrangement joined TRBV4-3 to TRBJ1-5; a stretch of 9 junction bases matches TRBD1. This TCR was sampled from a young man in good health. Read as DNA, the sequence is TGCGCCAGCAGCCAAGAGACAGGGGGTATGAGCAATCAGCCCCAGCATTTT. Translated, this is CASSQETGGMSNQPQHF.